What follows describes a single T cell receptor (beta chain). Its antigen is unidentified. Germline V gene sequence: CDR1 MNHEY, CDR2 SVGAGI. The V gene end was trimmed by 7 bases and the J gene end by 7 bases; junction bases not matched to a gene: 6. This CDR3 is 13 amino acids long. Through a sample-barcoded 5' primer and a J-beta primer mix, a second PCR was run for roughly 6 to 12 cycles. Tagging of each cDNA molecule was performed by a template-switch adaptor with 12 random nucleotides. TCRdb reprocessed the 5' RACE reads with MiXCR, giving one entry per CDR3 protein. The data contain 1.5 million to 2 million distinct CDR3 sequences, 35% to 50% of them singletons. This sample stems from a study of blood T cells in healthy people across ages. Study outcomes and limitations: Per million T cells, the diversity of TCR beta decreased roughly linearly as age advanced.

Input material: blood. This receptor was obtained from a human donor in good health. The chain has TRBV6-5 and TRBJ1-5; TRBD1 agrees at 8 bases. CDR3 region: CASTSNRGQPQHF. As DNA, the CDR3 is TGTGCCAGCACCTCAAACAGGGGGCAGCCCCAGCATTTT.